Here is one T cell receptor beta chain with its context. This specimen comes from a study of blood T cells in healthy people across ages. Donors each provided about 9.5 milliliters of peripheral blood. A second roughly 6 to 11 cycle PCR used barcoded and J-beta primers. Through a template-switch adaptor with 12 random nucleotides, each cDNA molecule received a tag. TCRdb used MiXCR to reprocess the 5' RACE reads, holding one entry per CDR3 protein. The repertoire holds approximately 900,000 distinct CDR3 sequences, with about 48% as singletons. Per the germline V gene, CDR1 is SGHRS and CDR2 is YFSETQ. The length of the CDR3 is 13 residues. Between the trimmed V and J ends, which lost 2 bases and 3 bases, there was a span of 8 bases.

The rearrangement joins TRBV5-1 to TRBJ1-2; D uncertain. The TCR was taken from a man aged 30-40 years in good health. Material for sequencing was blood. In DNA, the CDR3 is TGCGCCAGCAGCTTTCAACTCCACTATGGCTACACCTTC. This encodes CASSFQLHYGYTF.